The 30 T cell receptor beta chains presented below share a single source sample, sequenced in a study of T cell responses to AZD1222 COVID-19 vaccine. Libraries were prepared by immunoSEQ multiplex PCR; TCRdb keeps only in-frame clonotypes and omits some of them. Of around 44,000 clones in the sample, approximately 86% are singletons; the top ten hold around 7.3%. This sample comprised peripheral blood, obtained 28 days after the second AZD1222 dose. The receptors shown here come from an adult who received the AZD1222 COVID-19 vaccine.

This chain connects TRBV28 to TRBJ2-2; TRBD1 matches at 9 bases. This CDR3 region has 15 residues. CDR1 is MDHEN and CDR2 is SYDVKM in the germline V gene. The V segment lost 4 bases and the J segment 9 bases; nucleotides outside the gene matches: 9. Written as DNA, the CDR3 is TGTGCCAGCAGTTCACCGGGACAGGGTCCCCGGGAGCTGTTTTTT. This sequence encodes CASSSPGQGPRELFF. Together with reference TRBV28 and TRBJ2-2, the CDR3 gives the full variable domain: DVKVTQSSRYLVKRTGEKVFLECVQDMDHENMFWYRQDPGLGLRLIYFSYDVKMKEKGDIPEGYSVSREKKERFSLILESASTNQTSMYLCASSSPGQGPRELFFGEGSRLTVL.

The chain recombines TRBV3-1 (or the pseudogene TRBV3-2) with TRBJ1-6; D is unclear. The V and J ends lost 4 bases and 5 bases respectively, with 6 bases between them. Germline CDR1 LGHDT, CDR2 YNNKEL (reference sequence). CDR3 length: 13 amino acids. The CDR3 is CASSPYDNSPLHF. CDR3 sequence (DNA): TGTGCCAGCAGCCCGTATGATAATTCACCCCTCCACTTT.

The chain joins TRBV10-2 to TRBJ2-7, with D perhaps TRBD2 (6 bases). This CDR3 comprises 13 residues. Germline CDR1 and CDR2: WSHSY and SAAADI. Trimming removed 9 bases from V and 7 bases from J, with 19 bases in between. CDR3 nucleotides: TGCGCCAGTTGCTCGACGCCACGGGGGGAGCAGTACTTC. As protein: CASCSTPRGEQYF.

About this clone itself: This sample also contains other DNA sequences that code for the same CDR3. This chain uses TRBV28 with TRBJ1-2; tentatively, D is TRBD1 (6 bases). CDR1 and CDR2 from the germline V gene are MDHEN and SYDVKM. This CDR3 is built from 16 residues. V lost 2 bases to trimming and J lost 5 bases, with 18 bases between them. CDR3 sequence (DNA): TGTGCCAGCAGTTTAACCGTTGGGGGCAGGGGTTATGGCTACACCTTC. Translation gives CASSLTVGGRGYGYTF.

The V and J genes are TRBV14 and TRBJ2-1, with 9 bases that match TRBD2. Germline V CDR1 and CDR2: SGHDN, FVKESK. This CDR3 is built from 16 residues. V dropped 3 bases and J dropped 6; count of bases not matched to a gene: 9. The CDR3 nucleotides read TGTGCCAGCAGCCACCTAACTAGCGGGCCTATCAATGAGCAGTTCTTC. Translating it yields CASSHLTSGPINEQFF.

This chain joins TRBV19 and TRBJ1-2; D uncertain. Trimming removed 7 bases at V and 3 bases at J, with 9 bases between. This CDR3 is 12 amino acids long. The V gene's germline CDR1 is LNHDA and CDR2 SQIVND (reference sequence). The CDR3 nucleotides are TGTGCCAGTACCCAGCGAGACTATGGCTACACCTTC. Protein sequence: CASTQRDYGYTF.

This clone ranks as medium-sized (0.01 to 0.1%). The chain has TRBV7-8 and TRBJ1-1; 8 positions match TRBD1. Germline assignment: CDR1 SGHVS and CDR2 FQNEAQ. J gave up 3 bases and V 5 bases, and 5 bases lay outside the gene matches. The CDR3 spans 14 residues. In nucleotides, the CDR3 is TGTGCCAGCAGCCCGACAGGGGTCTACACTGAAGCTTTCTTT. Encoded protein: CASSPTGVYTEAFF.

V and J are TRBV7-2 and TRBJ2-7, with D hard to call. Germline lookup yields CDR1 SGHTA and CDR2 FQGNSA. The CDR3 loop spans 14 amino acids. Trimming removed 2 bases from V and 1 base from J, with 9 bases in between. CDR3 nucleotides: TGTGCCAGCAGCTTAAGCCAGATTTCCTACGAGCAGTACTTC. This codes for CASSLSQISYEQYF.

The CDR3 is CASSQTGIANYGYTF. CDR3 DNA sequence: TGTGCCAGCAGCCAGACAGGGATAGCTAACTATGGCTACACCTTC. This chain connects TRBV14 to TRBJ1-2, with TRBD1 matching 7 bases. The germline CDR1 and CDR2 sequences are SGHDN and FVKESK. V shed 3 bases, J shed 0 bases, and the junction held 4 bases outside the gene matches. The CDR3 is 15 residues long.

This clone was observed a few times. This chain joins TRBV15 and TRBJ2-3; D is ambiguous. Trimming took 0 bases from V and 4 from J, leaving 8 bases between them. Germline assignment: CDR1 LNHNV and CDR2 YYDKDF (reference sequence). The CDR3 has 14 residues. The CDR3 DNA follows: TGTGCCACCAGCAGAGATGGTTTTTCAGATACGCAGTATTTT. It is translated as CATSRDGFSDTQYF.

The chain couples TRBV5-1 to TRBJ2-6; the D is unclear. The CDR3 has 15 amino acids. Trimming took 0 bases from V and 0 from J, leaving 4 bases between them. Germline loops: CDR1 SGHRS, CDR2 YFSETQ. The CDR3 DNA follows: TGCGCCAGCAGCTTGGGGGTCTCTGGGGCCAACGTCCTGACTTTC. Translation: CASSLGVSGANVLTF. The complete variable domain, with remaining parts taken from reference TRBV5-1 and TRBJ2-6, reads KAGVTQTPRYLIKTRGQQVTLSCSPISGHRSVSWYQQTPGQGLQFLFEYFSETQRNKGNFPGRFSGRQFSNSRSEMNVSTLELGDSALYLCASSLGVSGANVLTFGAGSRLTVL.

This clone is termed medium-sized. This rearrangement joins TRBV4-1 to TRBJ1-5, with 7 positions matching TRBD1. The CDR3 sequence is 15 residues long. J was trimmed by 6 bases and V by 2 bases; bases with no gene match: 7. From germline, CDR1 is MGHRA and CDR2 YSYEKL. The CDR3 DNA reads as TGCGCCAGCAGCCAATTAGGGGGCATAGGTCAGCCCCAGCATTTT. As protein: CASSQLGGIGQPQHF.

The chain carries TRBV27 and TRBJ2-1, with D possibly TRBD2 on 6 matching bases. There are 14 residues in the CDR3. The germline CDR1 and CDR2 sequences are MNHEY and SMNVEV (reference sequence). V was cut by 6 bases and J by 7 bases, with 16 bases left in between. The CDR3, as DNA: TGTGCCAGCAGCCAAGGGACTGCCCTTAATGAGCAGTTCTTC. This encodes CASSQGTALNEQFF.

This clone ranks as medium-sized (0.01 to 0.1%). The rearrangement uses TRBV28 and TRBJ2-2; 8 bases align to TRBD1. V shed 3 bases and J 0 bases; nucleotides not matched to a gene: 3. The CDR3 extends over 16 amino acids. Per the germline V gene, CDR1 is MDHEN and CDR2 is SYDVKM. CDR3 sequence (DNA): TGTGCCAGCAGTTTTCAGACAGGGGCGAACACCGGGGAGCTGTTTTTT. It is translated as CASSFQTGANTGELFF. The full variable domain, in which reference TRBV28 and TRBJ2-2 provide the parts outside the CDR3, is DVKVTQSSRYLVKRTGEKVFLECVQDMDHENMFWYRQDPGLGLRLIYFSYDVKMKEKGDIPEGYSVSREKKERFSLILESASTNQTSMYLCASSFQTGANTGELFFGEGSRLTVL.

The chain joins TRBV29-1 to TRBJ2-5; TRBD2 might be the D (5 bases). Germline V lookup: CDR1 SQVTM, CDR2 ANQGSEA. V shed 6 bases and J shed 7 bases, with 15 bases lying between them. The CDR3 is 12 residues long. For the CDR3, the DNA is TGCAGCGTAAGACTATCCGTAGGGACCCAGTACTTC. This sequence encodes CSVRLSVGTQYF.

V is TRBV6-2 or TRBV6-3 and J is TRBJ2-7, with D tentatively TRBD2 (5 bases). Trimming pared 6 bases from V and 0 bases from J, leaving 12 bases between. The CDR3 runs to 14 residues. Per germline, CDR1 MNHEY and CDR2 SVGEGT. Here the CDR3 reads CASSPSSSSYEQYF. CDR3 sequence (DNA): TGTGCCAGCAGCCCTAGCTCCTCCTCCTACGAGCAGTACTTC.

This clone showed up just once. The chain carries TRBV19 and TRBJ1-5; D is unclear. Trimming cost V 5 bases and J 5 bases, with 13 bases left between them. This CDR3 spans 14 amino acids. CDR1 and CDR2 (germline): LNHDA, SQIVND (reference sequence). The CDR3 protein is CASSLKLSDQPQHF. The CDR3 nucleotides read TGTGCCAGTAGTCTCAAGCTCAGCGATCAGCCCCAGCATTTT.

The chain combines TRBV18 with TRBJ2-1; TRBD2 aligns across 10 bases. The germline V gene has CDR1 KGHSH and CDR2 LQKENI. The CDR3 consists of 14 residues. The V gene end was trimmed by 3 bases and the J gene end by 7 bases; junction bases not matched to a gene: 3. This CDR3 reads CASSPLAGVNEQFF. In nucleotides, the CDR3 is TGTGCCAGCTCACCCCTAGCGGGAGTTAATGAGCAGTTCTTC.

CDR3 bases: TGTGCGACGGGACAGGGGAGCACAGATACGCAGTATTTT. It codes for CATGQGSTDTQYF. The chain uses TRBV7-9 and TRBJ2-3; TRBD1 matches at 10 bases. The CDR3 extends over 13 amino acids. Germline V gene lookup returns CDR1 SEHNR and CDR2 FQNEAQ (reference sequence).

The chain is built from TRBV13 and TRBJ1-1; D possibly corresponds to TRBD1 (5 bases). Trimming cost V 5 bases and J 3 bases, with 13 bases left between them. CDR1 and CDR2 from the germline V gene are PRHDT and FYEKMQ (reference sequence). The CDR3 sequence is 14 residues long. The CDR3 bases are TGTGCCAGCAGCCTCGGGGCCTTGTACACTGAAGCTTTCTTT. The encoded protein is CASSLGALYTEAFF.

This clone has a handful of counts. The chain recombines TRBV7-9 with TRBJ2-1, with 7 bases matching TRBD1. V shed 7 bases and J 7 bases; nucleotides not matched to a gene: 10. The CDR3 is 14 amino acids. The germline CDR1 and CDR2 sequences are SEHNR and FQNEAQ (reference sequence). The chain's CDR3 is CASTGTEAVNEQFF. CDR3 coding DNA: TGTGCCAGCACCGGGACAGAGGCTGTAAATGAGCAGTTCTTC.

This clone was seen a few times. The genes are TRBV7-9 and TRBJ2-3; D not certain. CDR1 SEHNR and CDR2 FQNEAQ come from the germline V gene (reference sequence). V lost 5 bases to trimming and J lost 4 bases, with 13 bases between them. The CDR3 sequence is 14 residues long. Here the CDR3 reads CASSPIIEADTQYF. CDR3 DNA: TGTGCCAGCAGCCCCATAATAGAGGCAGATACGCAGTATTTT.

This clone was detected only a few times. V usage is TRBV7-9 and J usage is TRBJ1-2, with D tentatively TRBD1 (5 bases). V lost 0 bases to trimming and J lost 3 bases, with 11 bases between them. The CDR3 is made up of 15 amino acids. Per the germline V gene, CDR1 is SEHNR and CDR2 is FQNEAQ (reference sequence). In DNA, the CDR3 is TGTGCCAGCAGCTTAGCTGGGGGGACCCACTATGGCTACACCTTC. Protein sequence: CASSLAGGTHYGYTF.

This clone was picked up one time. Other DNA sequences from this sample encode an identical CDR3 as well. The chain has TRBV19 and TRBJ2-2; D is perhaps TRBD1 (5 bases). This CDR3 contains 12 residues. From germline, CDR1 is LNHDA and CDR2 SQIVND (reference sequence). V lost 4 bases to trimming and J lost 5 bases, with 5 bases between them. The CDR3 DNA reads as TGTGCCAGTAGTACAGGGACCGGGGAGCTGTTTTTT. It specifies CASSTGTGELFF.

The chain has TRBV24-1 and TRBJ1-2, with D possibly being TRBD1 (5 bases). Germline V gene data show CDR1 as KGHDR and CDR2 as SFDVKD. This CDR3 comprises 12 residues. With 6 bases removed from V and 8 bases from J, the gap between germline ends came to 12 bases. This chain's CDR3 is CATSQGREGYTF. CDR3 nucleotide sequence: TGTGCCACCAGTCAGGGCAGGGAGGGCTACACCTTC.

The CDR3 sequence: CASSDTGVRDTQYF. The CDR3 DNA follows: TGCGCCAGCAGCGACACAGGGGTTCGGGATACGCAGTATTTT. The chain carries TRBV5-1 and TRBJ2-3; 7 nucleotides agree with TRBD1. The junction had 8 bases not matched to a gene; V was cut back by 4 bases and J by 6 bases. Germline-derived CDR1 and CDR2 are SGHRS and YFSETQ. This CDR3 is built from 14 residues.

The gene calls are TRBV2 and TRBJ1-2; weak D call: TRBD1 (5 bases). The germline V and J ends were trimmed by 4 bases and 3 bases, with 15 bases remaining between them. This CDR3 has 15 amino acids. CDR1 is SNHLY, CDR2 FYNNEI, per germline. The CDR3 protein is CASSGASRGDYGYTF. The CDR3 region has the DNA TGTGCCAGCAGTGGGGCCAGTAGGGGCGACTATGGCTACACCTTC.

The chain joins TRBV5-1 to TRBJ2-1, with no clear D. Between the trimmed V and J ends, which lost 1 base and 10 bases, there was a span of 6 bases. The CDR3 contains 11 residues. Per the germline V gene, CDR1 is SGHRS and CDR2 is YFSETQ. The CDR3 DNA reads TGCGCCAGCAGCTTGATGGAAGAGCAGTTCTTC. Its translation: CASSLMEEQFF.

The chain recombines TRBV2 with TRBJ2-1, with 8 nucleotides matching TRBD1. J lost 6 bases, V lost 4 bases, and 8 bases had no gene match. The CDR3 runs to 15 residues. Per germline, CDR1 SNHLY and CDR2 FYNNEI. CDR3 coding DNA: TGTGCCAGCAGTGGGAACAGGGGGGTCTCCAATGAGCAGTTCTTC. Protein product: CASSGNRGVSNEQFF.

This clone appeared a single time. The chain employs TRBV18 and TRBJ1-5; D perhaps matches TRBD1 (5 bases). The CDR3 contains 15 residues. V dropped 4 bases and J dropped 4 bases, with 14 bases sitting between them. Germline CDR1 is KGHSH and CDR2 is LQKENI. CDR3 protein: CASSLTGPMNQPQHF. CDR3 nucleotide sequence: TGTGCCAGCTCACTAACGGGACCGATGAATCAGCCCCAGCATTTT.